The 29 T cell receptor beta chains presented below share a single source sample, sequenced in a study of sequential checkpoint blockade in melanoma. The protocol was immunoSEQ multiplex PCR, while the TCRdb copy is restricted to in-frame clones and leaves out a portion. In the table there are roughly 16,000 clones, around 69% of which are singletons. Treatment noted: randomized to nivolumab then ipilimumab (arm A) or the reverse (arm B). Sample: CD8+ T cells sorted from blood (inferred from file names), taken from a patient given nivolumab and ipilimumab in sequence. The source is a human donor with melanoma.

This clone was counted only a few times. The chain couples TRBV9 to TRBJ1-6, with a weak D call TRBD1 (6 bases). CDR1 SGDLS and CDR2 YYNGEE come from the germline V gene. Trimming took 4 bases from V and 9 from J, leaving 8 bases between them. CDR3 length equals 12 residues. The CDR3 region has the DNA TGTGCCAGCAGCCCCAGGGGTTCACCCCTCCACTTT. It yields the protein CASSPRGSPLHF.

The chain has TRBV9 and TRBJ2-2, with 8 positions matching TRBD1. Germline loops: CDR1 SGDLS, CDR2 YYNGEE. The CDR3 is 17 residues long. The J segment lost 2 bases and the V segment lost 4 bases, leaving 10 bases of the junction unmatched. The CDR3 nucleotides read TGTGCCAGCAGCACCAGTTCCGGGACAGGTAACACCGGGGAGCTGTTTTTT. This encodes CASSTSSGTGNTGELFF.

V is TRBV4-3 and J is TRBJ1-1; D gene ambiguous. Germline lookup yields CDR1 LGHNA and CDR2 YSLEER. Trimming took 1 base from V and 1 from J, leaving 4 bases between them. This CDR3 has 13 residues. CDR3 in DNA: TGCGCCAGCAGCCAAGTAGAGAACACTGAAGCTTTCTTT. Translating gives CASSQVENTEAFF.

This chain connects TRBV4-3 to TRBJ2-1; D is perhaps TRBD2 (5 bases). Trimming stripped 4 bases from V and 3 bases from J, with 16 bases between. The CDR3 is 16 residues long. The germline V gene has CDR1 LGHNA and CDR2 YSLEER. CDR3 sequence reads: CASSPGTRASYNEQFF. CDR3 nucleotides: TGCGCCAGCAGCCCGGGAACGAGGGCCAGCTACAATGAGCAGTTCTTC.

V is TRBV9 and J is TRBJ2-7; TRBD1 aligns across 7 bases. V dropped 5 bases and J dropped 0; count of bases not matched to a gene: 5. The V gene's germline CDR1 is SGDLS and CDR2 YYNGEE. This CDR3 has 14 amino acids. CDR3 sequence: CASSETGISYEQYF. The DNA of the CDR3 is TGTGCCAGCAGTGAGACAGGGATCTCCTACGAGCAGTACTTC.

In its sample, this clone was seen once. The V call is TRBV4-1, the J call TRBJ1-2; D gene ambiguous. Trimming took 1 base from V and 0 from J, leaving 3 bases between them. The CDR3 consists of 13 residues. Per the germline V gene, CDR1 is MGHRA and CDR2 is YSYEKL. Written as DNA, the CDR3 is TGCGCCAGCAGCCAAGGAGCTAACTATGGCTACACCTTC. Its protein product is CASSQGANYGYTF.

This chain uses TRBV5-1 with TRBJ2-3; D is ambiguous. Between the trimmed V and J ends, which lost 3 bases and 6 bases, there was a span of 5 bases. The CDR3 loop spans 11 amino acids. Germline loops: CDR1 SGHRS, CDR2 YFSETQ. DNA for the CDR3: TGCGCCAGCAGCTCCTCTGATACGCAGTATTTT. Translation gives CASSSSDTQYF.

This chain uses TRBV2 with TRBJ2-1, with TRBD2 matching 11 bases. The ends lost 6 bases at V and 4 bases at J; junction bases unmatched: 8. This CDR3 has 16 amino acids. Germline V lookup: CDR1 SNHLY, CDR2 FYNNEI. The CDR3 DNA reads TGTGCCAGCAGAGATAGCGGGGGGGCCCTGTACAATGAGCAGTTCTTC. This codes for CASRDSGGALYNEQFF.

This chain joins TRBV9 and TRBJ2-2; 10 nucleotides align to TRBD1. V trimming: 3 bases; J trimming: 3 bases; junction bases outside the gene matches: 5. Germline V lookup: CDR1 SGDLS, CDR2 YYNGEE. This CDR3 contains 16 residues. CDR3 in amino acids: CASSDRDRGDTGELFF. The CDR3, as DNA: TGTGCCAGCAGCGACCGGGACAGGGGAGACACCGGGGAGCTGTTTTTT.

The rearrangement links TRBV7-2 to TRBJ2-7; TRBD2 matches 12 bases. CDR1 is SGHTA, CDR2 FQGNSA, per germline. The CDR3 is 16 residues long. V gave up 5 bases and J gave up 1 base; unmatched junction bases: 6. CDR3 nucleotide sequence: TGTGCCAGCAGCCTGTCCCTAGCGGGGGGGTCCTACGAGCAGTACTTC. It is translated as CASSLSLAGGSYEQYF.

The chain uses TRBV12-2 and TRBJ2-7; the table assigns TRBD1, which was not confirmed against the DNA. TRBV12-2 counts as a pseudogene. The CDR3 runs 13 residues. Here the CDR3 DNA reads TGTGCAAGTCGCCCAGGGGGACTTTACGAGCAGTACGTC. This codes for CASRPGGLYEQYV.

The V call is TRBV2, the J call TRBJ2-1; the D gene is possibly TRBD2 (6 bases). The germline CDR1 and CDR2 sequences are SNHLY and FYNNEI. V gave up 1 base and J gave up 4 bases, with 17 bases separating them. The CDR3 totals 17 residues. The CDR3 is CASSEDAPGTSYNEQFF. DNA of the CDR3: TGTGCCAGCAGTGAAGACGCCCCCGGGACTTCGTACAATGAGCAGTTCTTC.

The gene calls are TRBV2 and TRBJ1-1; possibly TRBD1 for D (5 bases). V dropped 8 bases and J dropped 4 bases, with 14 bases sitting between them. Germline CDR1 SNHLY, CDR2 FYNNEI. This CDR3 comprises 13 residues. The CDR3 nucleotides read TGTGCCAGCTTGAGGGGAGGAGGCACTGAAGCTTTCTTT. It encodes CASLRGGGTEAFF.

V gene TRBV10-2 combines with J gene TRBJ2-3; 10 nucleotides line up with TRBD1. This CDR3 comprises 16 residues. CDR1 WSHSY and CDR2 SAAADI come from the germline V gene. The V segment lost 3 bases and the J segment 2 bases; nucleotides outside the gene matches: 5. CDR3 nucleotides: TGCGCCAGCAGTGACCCGGGACAGGGGACCACAGATACGCAGTATTTT. As protein: CASSDPGQGTTDTQYF.

The chain links TRBV5-1 to TRBJ2-3; 10 nucleotides match TRBD2. The CDR3 consists of 17 residues. The germline V gene has CDR1 SGHRS and CDR2 YFSETQ. The V gene end was trimmed by 0 bases and the J gene end by 1 base; junction bases not matched to a gene: 5. Here the CDR3 reads CASSLEVGLAGTDTQYF. In nucleotides, the CDR3 is TGCGCCAGCAGCTTGGAGGTCGGACTAGCGGGCACAGATACGCAGTATTTT.

J is TRBJ1-5 and V is TRBV6-1; 7 nucleotides match TRBD1. The CDR3 sequence is 15 residues long. V lost 10 bases and J lost 5; bases outside the gene matches: 14. From germline, CDR1 is MNHNS and CDR2 SASEGT. In DNA form, the CDR3 reads TGTGCCACCAGAAGGGGGCCTCTCGCCCATCAGCCCCAGCATTTT. Translated: CATRRGPLAHQPQHF.

The chain joins TRBV28 to TRBJ2-3, with TRBD1 as a possible D gene (5 bases). In germline, CDR1 is MDHEN, CDR2 SYDVKM. Trimming removed 7 bases at V and 0 bases at J, with 14 bases between. The CDR3 length is 15 residues. The CDR3 spells CASKGLRFSTDTQYF. CDR3 coding DNA: TGTGCCAGCAAGGGGCTCCGGTTTAGCACAGATACGCAGTATTTT.

The V call is TRBV4-1, the J call TRBJ1-5, with unresolved D. The V gene's germline CDR1 is MGHRA and CDR2 YSYEKL. The V gene lost 1 base and the J gene lost 8 bases, with 15 bases spanning the gap. This CDR3 contains 15 residues. DNA for the CDR3: TGCGCCAGCAGCCAAGGAGTCAGCGCCCGGGAGCCCCAGCATTTT. The encoded protein is CASSQGVSAREPQHF.

This chain links TRBV4-2 with TRBJ2-4, with D uncertain. In germline, CDR1 is LGHNA, CDR2 YNFKEQ. V was pared by 1 base and J by 5 bases, with 6 bases between. This CDR3 region has 13 residues. CDR3: CASSQVTENIQYF. The CDR3 DNA reads TGTGCCAGCAGCCAAGTCACAGAAAACATTCAGTACTTC.

This sequence joins TRBV2 and TRBJ2-1, with 8 nucleotides matching TRBD1. CDR1 is SNHLY, CDR2 FYNNEI, per germline. The CDR3 spans 14 residues. The V gene end was trimmed by 6 bases and the J gene end by 3 bases; junction bases not matched to a gene: 4. The CDR3 sequence: CASRGTGYYNEQFF. DNA of the CDR3: TGTGCCAGCAGGGGGACAGGTTACTACAATGAGCAGTTCTTC.

The V call is TRBV13, the J call TRBJ1-1; no reliable D call. V dropped 1 base and J dropped 3 bases, with 9 bases sitting between them. The CDR3 consists of 14 residues. The germline gives CDR1 PRHDT, CDR2 FYEKMQ (reference sequence). In DNA, the CDR3 is TGTGCCAGCAGCTTAGCCCCCGGGGACACTGAAGCTTTCTTT. Translating gives CASSLAPGDTEAFF.

The rearrangement uses TRBV4-1 and TRBJ2-7; 8 bases fit TRBD1. Germline CDR1 reads MGHRA; CDR2 reads YSYEKL. V trimming: 2 bases; J trimming: 5 bases; junction bases outside the gene matches: 8. CDR3 length: 15 residues. This chain's CDR3 is CASSQSHRGFHEQYF. The CDR3 coding sequence is TGCGCCAGCAGCCAATCCCACAGGGGGTTCCACGAGCAGTACTTC.

This clone was seen only once. The chain couples TRBV6-6 to TRBJ2-2; the match to TRBD1 covers 7 bases. There are 16 residues in the CDR3. Trimming took 5 bases from V and 3 from J; bases not matched to a gene: 9. Germline CDR1 reads MNHNY; CDR2 reads SVGAGI (reference sequence). The DNA of the CDR3 is TGTGCCAGCAGTGGAAAGACAGGGATCGACACCGGGGAGCTGTTTTTT. This sequence encodes CASSGKTGIDTGELFF.

The chain employs TRBV10-3 and TRBJ1-2, with 7 nucleotides matching TRBD1. The V gene end was trimmed by 7 bases and the J gene end by 6 bases; junction bases not matched to a gene: 5. There are 12 residues in the CDR3. Germline-derived CDR1 and CDR2 are ENHRY and SYGVKD. The CDR3 region has the DNA TGTGCCATCAAGACAGGGAATGATGGCTACACCTTC. As protein: CAIKTGNDGYTF.

This clone occurred a few times. The V and J genes are TRBV19 and TRBJ2-6; D is unclear. Trimming took 5 bases from V and 2 from J, leaving 16 bases between them. This CDR3 comprises 17 residues. Germline values: CDR1 LNHDA, CDR2 SQIVND (reference sequence). CDR3 loop: CASSAHLNVAGANVLTF. Here the CDR3 DNA reads TGTGCCAGTAGTGCCCACTTAAATGTTGCTGGGGCCAACGTCCTGACTTTC.

This chain links TRBV4-2 with TRBJ2-5; no clear D. There are 14 residues in the CDR3. The germline CDR1 and CDR2 sequences are LGHNA and YNFKEQ. V was cut by 1 base and J by 7 bases, with 13 bases left in between. In DNA form, the CDR3 reads TGTGCCAGCAGCCAAGTCTCCGGTTACGGGACCCAGTACTTC. Its translation is CASSQVSGYGTQYF.

This CDR3 is CASSQWEWSEQYV. The CDR3 DNA sequence: TGCGCCAGCAGCCAATGGGAGTGGTCCGAGCAGTACGTC. This chain joins TRBV4-3 and TRBJ2-7; perhaps TRBD2 as D (5 bases). CDR3 length equals 13 residues. The germline CDR1 and CDR2 sequences are LGHNA and YSLEER. Trimming left V 2 bases short and J 6 bases short, with 11 bases between.

This chain links TRBV19 with TRBJ1-1, with unresolved D. The CDR3 extends over 14 amino acids. V lost 8 bases and J lost 3, with 16 bases in between. Germline assignment: CDR1 LNHDA and CDR2 SQIVND (reference sequence). CDR3 loop: CASWAGYSYTEAFF. The CDR3 DNA reads TGTGCCAGTTGGGCAGGTTATAGTTACACTGAAGCTTTCTTT.

Here the CDR3 reads CASSFGARDSPLHF. As DNA, the CDR3 is TGTGCCAGCAGCTTTGGGGCCCGGGATTCACCCCTCCACTTT. The genes are TRBV7-2 and TRBJ1-6, with D perhaps TRBD1 (5 bases). The CDR3 runs 14 residues. The V end was cut by 3 bases, the J end by 8 bases, with 11 bases between. CDR1 and CDR2 from the germline V gene are SGHTA and FQGNSA.